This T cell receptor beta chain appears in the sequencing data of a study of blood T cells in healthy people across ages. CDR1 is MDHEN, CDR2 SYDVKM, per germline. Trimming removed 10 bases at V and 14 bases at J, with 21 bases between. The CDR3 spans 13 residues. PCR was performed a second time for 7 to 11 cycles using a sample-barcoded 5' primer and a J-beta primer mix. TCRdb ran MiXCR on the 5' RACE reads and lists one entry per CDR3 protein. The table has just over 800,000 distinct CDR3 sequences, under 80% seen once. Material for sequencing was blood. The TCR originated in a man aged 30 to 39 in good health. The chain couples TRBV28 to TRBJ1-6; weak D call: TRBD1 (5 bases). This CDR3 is CATTGTAEATLHF. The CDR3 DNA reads TGTGCCACCACGGGGACGGCTGAGGCCACCCTCCACTTT.